This T cell receptor beta chain is drawn from a study of shared clonotypes between healthy human individuals. Turning to the study itself: CD4 naive and memory got three plates each, CD8 naive two, CD8 memory one. General study points: The rarefaction results pointed to incomplete sorted-subset sequencing despite large depth. Clonotypes shared by all four sorted-subset donors had higher generation probabilities than non-shared clonotypes.

This clone showed up just a few times. No antigen is known for it. This CDR3 comprises 12 residues. V shed 6 bases, J shed 3 bases, and the junction held 2 bases outside the gene matches. Germline V gene data show CDR1 as MNHEY and CDR2 as SVGAGI. Each cell subset's genomic DNA was divided evenly among several immunoSEQ plates. Sequenced by immunoSEQ multiplex PCR; TCRdb stores in-frame clones only, minus some. The sample yields roughly 300,000 clones, around 87% seen once. The sample comprised memory CD8+ T cells sorted from blood. Specified subset: CD45RO+ cells pooled with CCR7-negative TemRA cells. This chain uses TRBV6-5 with TRBJ2-7, with TRBD1 matching over 7 bases. The receptor's source is a man younger than 35 in good health. CDR3 residues: CASSTGDYEQYF. As DNA, the CDR3 is TGTGCCAGCAGCACAGGGGACTACGAGCAGTACTTC.